Presented here are 2 T cell receptor beta chains from one specimen sequenced in a study of a mutant IDH1 vaccine in newly diagnosed glioma. Time point defined: week 47, end of study. A single vaccine dose contained 300 ug of mutant IDH1 20-mer peptide, and topical imiquimod was used with it. No antigen has been identified for these receptors. Here immunoSEQ multiplex PCR was the method, and the copy in TCRdb shows in-frame clones only, minus some. Among 84,000 or so clones listed, about 81% were seen once. Sequencing was performed on PBMCs, taken from a glioma patient whose treatment included an IDH1 peptide vaccine. Receptors originate from a middle-aged man with glioma.

As for this clone: The sample carries other DNA sequences with the same CDR3. The gene calls are TRBV7-2 and TRBJ1-5; 10 nucleotides agree with TRBD1. This CDR3 region has 17 residues. Germline CDR1 and CDR2: SGHTA and FQGNSA. Unmatched junction bases numbered 7, after V lost 1 base and J lost 4 bases. The CDR3 region is CASSLERGDRGNQPQHF. CDR3 bases: TGTGCCAGCAGCTTAGAGAGGGGGGACAGGGGAAATCAGCCCCAGCATTTT.

The chain employs TRBV29-1 and TRBJ2-7; either TRBD1 or TRBD2 may fit D (5 bases each). Germline CDR1 SQVTM, CDR2 ANQGSEA. V was cut by 4 bases and J by 6 bases, with 13 bases left in between. The CDR3 has 12 amino acids. CDR3 nucleotides: TGCAGCGTTGTCGTGGGGGATATCGAGCAGTACTTC. This translates into CSVVVGDIEQYF.